This TCR beta chain comes out of a study of naive and memory T cell subsets. The beta constant-region primer was an equimolar mix of two oligonucleotides covering TRBC1 and TRBC2. From the UMI-ligation and nested PCR reads, TCRdb called clonotypes with MiXCR, one entry per CDR3 protein. The data contain approximately 85,000 distinct CDR3 sequences, approximately 6.5% of them singletons. Only a few counts were recorded for this clonotype. This clonotype originated in a human donor in good health. Sequencing was carried out using central memory CD4+ T cells from blood.

The CDR3 DNA sequence: TGTGCCAGCAGACCCCTTACCGGGACCGCGGGGAATGAGCAGTTCTTC. It codes for CASRPLTGTAGNEQFF. V usage is TRBV6-2 or TRBV6-3 and J usage is TRBJ2-1; D is perhaps TRBD2 (6 bases). Germline CDR1 and CDR2: MNHEY and SVGEGT. V dropped 6 bases and J dropped 7 bases, with 22 bases sitting between them. The CDR3 totals 16 residues.